This section outlines one T cell receptor beta chain sequence together with its context. Its specificity is not known. These data belong to a study of T-cell memory formation after mild COVID-19. On the study more broadly: Each donor largely had its own TCR clusters.

Findings and caveats of the study: Still unconfirmed is whether the second-wave clones peaking on day 37 recognized SARS-CoV-2. CD8+ contracting clones occupied EMRA, while CD4+ ones occupied mainly CM and EM.

Trimming removed 8 bases from V and 4 bases from J, with 12 bases in between. CDR1 is SGHTA, CDR2 FQGTGA, per germline. This CDR3 contains 13 residues. TCR alpha and TCR beta cDNA libraries carrying sample barcodes and UMIs were produced by 5'RACE using constant-segment primers. TCRdb itself ran the 5' RACE reads through MiXCR, one entry per CDR3 protein. The table has approximately 340,000 distinct CDR3 sequences, 13% seen once. This clonotype originated in a man between 18 and 29 years old who had mild COVID-19 (a few samples of this study predate the infection). Cell type and time point are not known. Specimen: PBMCs or a T cell subset sorted from them (not recorded which). V is TRBV7-3 and J is TRBJ1-5; D call uncertain. This CDR3 reads CASSRTANQPQHF. CDR3 nucleotide sequence: TGTGCCAGCTCTCGGACCGCGAATCAGCCCCAGCATTTT.